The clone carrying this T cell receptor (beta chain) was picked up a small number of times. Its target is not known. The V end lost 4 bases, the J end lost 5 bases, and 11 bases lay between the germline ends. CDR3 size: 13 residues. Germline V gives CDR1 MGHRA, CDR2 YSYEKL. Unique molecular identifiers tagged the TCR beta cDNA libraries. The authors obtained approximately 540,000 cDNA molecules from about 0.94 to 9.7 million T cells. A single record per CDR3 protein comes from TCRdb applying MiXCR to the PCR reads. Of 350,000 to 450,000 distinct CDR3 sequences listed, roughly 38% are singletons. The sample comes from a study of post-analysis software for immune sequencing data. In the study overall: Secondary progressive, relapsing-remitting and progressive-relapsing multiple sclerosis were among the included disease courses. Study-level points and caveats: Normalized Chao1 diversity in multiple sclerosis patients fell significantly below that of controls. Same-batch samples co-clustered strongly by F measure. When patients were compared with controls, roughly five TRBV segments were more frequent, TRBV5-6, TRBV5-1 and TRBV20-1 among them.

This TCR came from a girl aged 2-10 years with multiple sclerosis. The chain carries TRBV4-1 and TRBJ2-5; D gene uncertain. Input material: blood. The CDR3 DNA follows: TGCGCCAGCAGCCCAAGGAACTCGGAGACCCAGTACTTC. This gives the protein CASSPRNSETQYF.